Described below is a single T cell receptor (beta chain) sequence and its context. The target antigen is unknown. Described time point: newly diagnosed GD, antithyroid drugs for less than 3 months. PBMC RNA was the source of the TCR library. The data originate from a study of regulatory T cells in long-lasting Graves disease. General study results and limits: Newly diagnosed Graves' patients exceeded persistent ones in TCR diversity.

V lost 2 bases and J lost 8, with 19 bases in between. CDR3 length: 16 amino acids. Germline V gene data show CDR1 as LNHDA and CDR2 as SQIVND (reference sequence). Construction of the TCR beta libraries employed iRepertoire HTBI primers in conjunction with Arm-PCR of CDR3 regions. TCRdb called the multiplex PCR reads again in MiXCR, with one record for every CDR3 protein. Counted here are approximately 300,000 distinct CDR3 sequences, roughly 18% occurring once; the ten biggest clones make up roughly 35%. The source of this sequence is a female donor with Graves disease. The material sequenced was peripheral blood mononuclear cells (PBMCs), taken at new diagnosis, from a patient treated with antithyroid drugs. The rearrangement links TRBV19 to TRBJ2-4; D might be TRBD1 (5 bases). CDR3 coding DNA: TGTGCCAGTAGTATATCCCCAGGGTACAGAGGTGACATTCAGTACTTC. It is translated as CASSISPGYRGDIQYF.